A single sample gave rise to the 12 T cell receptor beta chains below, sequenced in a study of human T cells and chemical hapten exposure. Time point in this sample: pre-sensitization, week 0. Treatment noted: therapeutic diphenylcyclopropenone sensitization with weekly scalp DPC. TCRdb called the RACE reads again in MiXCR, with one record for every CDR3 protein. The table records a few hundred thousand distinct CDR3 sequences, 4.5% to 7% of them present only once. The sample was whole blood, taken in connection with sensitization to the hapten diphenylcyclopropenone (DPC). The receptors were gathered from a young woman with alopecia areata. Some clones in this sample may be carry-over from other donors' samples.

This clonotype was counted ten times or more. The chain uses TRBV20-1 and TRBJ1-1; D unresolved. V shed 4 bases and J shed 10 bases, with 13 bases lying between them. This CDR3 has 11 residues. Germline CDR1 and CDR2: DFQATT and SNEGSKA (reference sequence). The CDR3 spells CSATGVARAFF. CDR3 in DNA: TGCAGTGCTACTGGGGTGGCCAGAGCTTTCTTT.

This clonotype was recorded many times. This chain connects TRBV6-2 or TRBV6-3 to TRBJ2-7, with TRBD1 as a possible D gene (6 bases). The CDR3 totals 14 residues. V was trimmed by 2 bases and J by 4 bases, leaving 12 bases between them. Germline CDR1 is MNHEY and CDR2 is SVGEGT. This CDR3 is CASSYPGQYYEQYF. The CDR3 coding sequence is TGTGCCAGCAGTTACCCCGGACAGTATTACGAGCAGTACTTC.

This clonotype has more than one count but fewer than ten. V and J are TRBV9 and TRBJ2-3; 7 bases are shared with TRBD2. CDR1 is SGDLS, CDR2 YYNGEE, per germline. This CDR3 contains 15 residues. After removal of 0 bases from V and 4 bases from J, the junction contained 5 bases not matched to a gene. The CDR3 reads CASSVARGRSDTQYF. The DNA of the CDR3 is TGTGCCAGCAGCGTAGCGCGGGGGAGGTCAGATACGCAGTATTTT.

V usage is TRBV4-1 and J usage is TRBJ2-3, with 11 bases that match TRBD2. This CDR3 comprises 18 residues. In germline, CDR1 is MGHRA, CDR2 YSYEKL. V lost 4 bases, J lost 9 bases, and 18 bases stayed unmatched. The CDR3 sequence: CASSRDDRLAGIYDTQYF. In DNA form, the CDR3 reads TGCGCCAGCAGCCGCGACGACCGACTAGCGGGGATTTACGACACGCAGTATTTT.

In DNA, the CDR3 is TGTGCCAGCAGTTTTAGGGAAAGGAAGGGCTACACCTTC. Translating gives CASSFRERKGYTF. The chain couples TRBV27 to TRBJ1-2; D gene unclear. The V end was cut by 3 bases, the J end by 8 bases, with 13 bases between. The CDR3 spans 13 residues. Germline V gene data show CDR1 as MNHEY and CDR2 as SMNVEV (reference sequence).

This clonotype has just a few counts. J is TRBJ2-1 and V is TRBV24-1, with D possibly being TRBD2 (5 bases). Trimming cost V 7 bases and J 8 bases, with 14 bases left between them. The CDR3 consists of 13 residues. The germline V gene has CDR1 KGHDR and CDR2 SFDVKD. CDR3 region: CATSPNTRDEQFF. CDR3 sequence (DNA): TGTGCCACCAGCCCAAATACGAGGGATGAGCAGTTCTTC.

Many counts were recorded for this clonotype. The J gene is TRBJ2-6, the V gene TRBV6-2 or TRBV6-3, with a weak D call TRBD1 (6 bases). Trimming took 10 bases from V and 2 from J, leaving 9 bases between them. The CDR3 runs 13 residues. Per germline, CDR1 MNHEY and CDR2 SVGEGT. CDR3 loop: CAIRQAGANVLTF. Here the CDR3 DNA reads TGTGCCATCCGACAGGCTGGGGCCAACGTCCTGACTTTC.

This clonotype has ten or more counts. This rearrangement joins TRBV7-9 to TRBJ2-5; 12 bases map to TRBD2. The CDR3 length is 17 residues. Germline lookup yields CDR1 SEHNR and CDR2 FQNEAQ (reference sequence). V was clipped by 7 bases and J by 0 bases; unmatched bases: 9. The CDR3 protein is CASTRASGGADQETQYF. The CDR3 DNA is TGTGCCAGCACCCGGGCTAGCGGGGGGGCTGACCAAGAGACCCAGTACTTC.

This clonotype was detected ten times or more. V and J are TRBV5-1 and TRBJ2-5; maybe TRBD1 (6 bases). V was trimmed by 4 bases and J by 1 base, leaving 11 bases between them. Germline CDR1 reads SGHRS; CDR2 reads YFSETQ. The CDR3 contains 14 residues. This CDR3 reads CASSPTGFQETQYF. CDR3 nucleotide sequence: TGCGCCAGCAGCCCCACAGGGTTCCAAGAGACCCAGTACTTC.

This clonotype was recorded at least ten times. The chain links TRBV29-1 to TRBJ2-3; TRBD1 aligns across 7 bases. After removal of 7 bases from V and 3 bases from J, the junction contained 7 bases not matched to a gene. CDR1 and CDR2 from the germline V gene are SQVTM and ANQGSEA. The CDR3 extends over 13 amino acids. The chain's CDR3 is CSGGQIITDTQYF. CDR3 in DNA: TGCAGCGGGGGACAGATTATAACAGATACGCAGTATTTT.

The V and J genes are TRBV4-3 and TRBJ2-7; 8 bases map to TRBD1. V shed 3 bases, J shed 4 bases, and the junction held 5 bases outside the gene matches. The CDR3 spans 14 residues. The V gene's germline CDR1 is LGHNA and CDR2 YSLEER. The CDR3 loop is CASSQSDRGYEQYF. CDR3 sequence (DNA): TGCGCCAGCAGCCAGTCCGACAGGGGATACGAGCAGTACTTC.

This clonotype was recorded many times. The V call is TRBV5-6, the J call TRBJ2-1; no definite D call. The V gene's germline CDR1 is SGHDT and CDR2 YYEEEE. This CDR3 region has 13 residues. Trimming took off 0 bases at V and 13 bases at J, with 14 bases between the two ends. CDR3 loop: CASSLGRPLDQFF. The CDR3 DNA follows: TGTGCCAGCAGCTTGGGGAGACCCCTGGACCAGTTCTTC.